The next 8 T cell receptor beta chains were all read from a single sample in a study of CD8 T cells in ankylosing spondylitis (dated by TCRdb to 2015 to 2018). Receptor libraries were prepared by 5' RACE. Sequenced using an Illumina HiSeq 2500. TCRdb reprocessed the public reads (quality trimming at Q25 with fastp, clone calling with MiXCR) and kept in-frame beta chains. Each record represents a unique CDR3 protein, reported with the most common genes and DNA among its rows. Recorded for this sample are under 850,000 distinct CDR3 sequences; roughly 20% of them occurred a single time. About a fifth of the sample lies in the top ten. What the work shows at the level of the full study, not this receptor alone: A TCR beta motif made up of seven or eight highly homologous amino acid variants appeared to be characteristic of blood from ankylosing spondylitis patients.

Their antigens remain unidentified. Material: blood, either unsorted or a sorted T cell fraction (not recorded which). The source is a male donor with ankylosing spondylitis.

This clonotype was counted only a few times. The chain joins TRBV29-1 to TRBJ1-2; no clear D gene. V lost 5 bases to trimming and J lost 1 base, with 8 bases between them. The CDR3 is 12 amino acids. Germline V gives CDR1 SQVTM, CDR2 ANQGSEA. CDR3 sequence (DNA): TGCAGCGTTAGGGTGCTTAACTATGGCTACACCTTC. Protein sequence: CSVRVLNYGYTF.

This clonotype appeared a few times. V gene TRBV4-1 combines with J gene TRBJ2-1; the D is unclear. The CDR3 loop spans 15 amino acids. Germline values: CDR1 MGHRA, CDR2 YSYEKL. The germline V and J ends were trimmed by 0 bases and 6 bases, with 12 bases remaining between them. CDR3 sequence (DNA): TGCGCCAGCAGCCAAGAAGGCGCCATCCCCAATGAGCAGTTCTTC. Encoded protein: CASSQEGAIPNEQFF.

This clonotype has more than one count but fewer than ten. Here the CDR3 reads CASSYLAGFSYNEQFF. In nucleotides, the CDR3 is TGTGCCAGCAGTTACCTAGCGGGTTTTTCCTACAATGAGCAGTTCTTC. The chain joins TRBV6-2 or TRBV6-3 to TRBJ2-1; 8 nucleotides align to TRBD2. The CDR3 spans 16 residues. Germline lookup yields CDR1 MNHEY and CDR2 SVGEGT. J lost 1 base, V lost 2 bases, and 4 bases had no gene match.

This clonotype came up a few times. The chain is built from TRBV12-3 or TRBV12-4 and TRBJ2-7; 10 bases agree with TRBD1. The CDR3 has 13 amino acids. V lost 7 bases and J lost 3; bases outside the gene matches: 3. The CDR3 coding sequence is TGTGCCAGCATTCGGGACAGGGGCTACGAGCAGTACTTC. Its protein product is CASIRDRGYEQYF.

This clonotype was detected ten times or more. The CDR3 region is CASSQDDRVNTEAFF. The CDR3 DNA sequence: TGCGCCAGCAGCCAAGATGACAGGGTGAACACTGAAGCTTTCTTT. The chain combines TRBV4-3 with TRBJ1-1; 7 bases are shared with TRBD1. This CDR3 contains 15 residues. The germline CDR1 and CDR2 sequences are LGHNA and YSLEER. Unmatched junction bases numbered 1, after V lost 0 bases and J lost 0 bases.

This clonotype has just a few counts. The chain recombines TRBV29-1 with TRBJ1-1; D not certain. V was cut by 4 bases and J by 5 bases, with 17 bases left in between. Germline V gives CDR1 SQVTM, CDR2 ANQGSEA. The CDR3 covers 14 residues. CDR3 in amino acids: CSVGGIEVGTEAFF. The DNA for the CDR3 is TGCAGCGTTGGTGGGATCGAGGTTGGGACTGAAGCTTTCTTT. Supplemented by reference TRBV29-1 and TRBJ1-1, the full variable domain reads SAVISQKPSRDICQRGTSLTIQCQVDSQVTMMFWYRQQPGQSLTLIATANQGSEATYESGFVIDKFPISRPNLTFSTLTVSNMSPEDSSIYLCSVGGIEVGTEAFFGQGTRLTVV.

To note about this clonotype: A much bigger clone sits one base away, suggesting this may be a read error. This chain joins TRBV29-1 and TRBJ1-1, with D unclear. Trimming shortened V by 4 bases and J by 3 bases, and 6 bases separated the two germline ends. CDR1 and CDR2 from the germline V gene are SQVTM and ANQGSEA. This CDR3 is 11 amino acids long. CDR3 nucleotide sequence: TGCAGCGTTGTCAGGTACACTGAAGCTTTCTTT. This translates into CSVVRYTEAFF. Supplemented by reference TRBV29-1 and TRBJ1-1, the full variable domain reads SAVISQKPSRDICQRGTSLTIQCQVDSQVTMMFWYRQQPGQSLTLIATANQGSEATYESGFVIDKFPISRPNLTFSTLTVSNMSPEDSSIYLCSVVRYTEAFFGQGTRLTVV.

This chain joins TRBV6-2 or TRBV6-3 and TRBJ2-2, with 16 bases that match TRBD2. After removal of 5 bases from V and 5 bases from J, the junction contained 17 bases not matched to a gene. CDR1 is MNHEY and CDR2 is SVGEGT in the germline V gene. This CDR3 has 21 residues. CDR3 sequence: CASSTRGWGTSGGAVTGELFF. The CDR3 DNA reads TGTGCCAGCAGTACCCGCGGATGGGGGACTAGCGGGGGGGCGGTGACCGGGGAGCTGTTTTTT.